The subject of this entry is one T cell receptor (beta chain). Its antigen is not identified. The data were obtained in a study of vaccination and CD4 T cells after COVID-19. The study sequenced cultured CD4+ T cell DNA using the Oncomine TCR Beta short-read assay. TCRdb fed the PCR reads into MiXCR, producing one record per CDR3 protein. The repertoire holds 15,000 to 20,000 distinct CDR3 sequences, roughly 70% seen once, with 18% in the top ten. Treatment specified: roughly ten-day PBMC culture with coronavirus spike peptide pools or control peptides (ViraFEST assay). This CDR3 comprises 15 residues. CDR1 and CDR2 from the germline V gene are MNHEY and SMNVEV (reference sequence). J was trimmed by 6 bases and V by 7 bases; bases with no gene match: 13.

This receptor was obtained from a human donor who had recovered from COVID-19. Material for sequencing was CD4+ T cells from blood, cultured in vitro. This chain joins TRBV27 and TRBJ1-2; TRBD1 aligns across 8 bases. In DNA, the CDR3 is TGTGCCAGCACCCCTCTCCCCAGGGGGCGAGATGGCTACACCTTC. The encoded protein is CASTPLPRGRDGYTF.